What follows are 9 T cell receptor beta chains derived from one specimen sequenced in a study of T-cell memory formation after mild COVID-19. TCRdb used MiXCR to reprocess the 5' RACE reads, holding one entry per CDR3 protein. The profile shows roughly 52,000 distinct CDR3 sequences, 8% to 10% of them singletons. Sequencing used PBMCs or a T cell subset sorted from them (not recorded which). All receptors derive from a man younger than 30 who had mild COVID-19 (a few samples of this study predate the infection). Cell type and time point are not known.

This clonotype was picked up many times. This chain joins TRBV9 and TRBJ1-1; D perhaps matches TRBD1 (5 bases). The CDR3 has 13 residues. Trimming took 3 bases from V and 3 from J, leaving 9 bases between them. Germline loops: CDR1 SGDLS, CDR2 YYNGEE. The CDR3 DNA reads TGTGCCAGCAGCGGCAGGGCGGACACTGAAGCTTTCTTT. It yields the protein CASSGRADTEAFF. Supplemented by reference TRBV9 and TRBJ1-1, the full variable domain reads DSGVTQTPKHLITATGQRVTLRCSPRSGDLSVYWYQQSLDQGLQFLIQYYNGEERAKGNILERFSAQQFPDLHSELNLSSLELGDSALYFCASSGRADTEAFFGQGTRLTVV.

This clonotype was counted a few times. This chain uses TRBV4-3 with TRBJ2-5; TRBD2 aligns across 9 bases. J lost 5 bases, V lost 1 base, and 8 bases had no gene match. The CDR3 length is 16 residues. The germline V gene has CDR1 LGHNA and CDR2 YSLEER. The CDR3 reads CASSQVRASGEETQYF. The CDR3 bases are TGCGCCAGCAGCCAAGTCCGAGCTAGCGGGGAGGAGACCCAGTACTTC.

This clonotype was seen a few times. The chain couples TRBV7-3 to TRBJ1-6; TRBD1 aligns across 9 bases. CDR1 and CDR2 from the germline V gene are SGHTA and FQGTGA. The CDR3 has 17 residues. The V and J ends lost 0 bases and 9 bases, in that order; junction bases with no gene match: 9. This CDR3 reads CASSLTPTGGGGSPLHF. In nucleotides, the CDR3 is TGTGCCAGCAGCTTAACCCCAACAGGGGGCGGGGGTTCACCCCTCCACTTT.

The chain couples TRBV6-2 or TRBV6-3 to TRBJ2-7, with TRBD2 matching over 7 bases. Germline values: CDR1 MNHEY, CDR2 SVGEGT. The CDR3 is made up of 16 amino acids. Unmatched junction bases numbered 8, after V lost 2 bases and J lost 1 base. CDR3 DNA: TGTGCCAGCAGTTACCCGAGGACCGGGAGGTCCTACGAGCAGTACTTC. Amino acid sequence: CASSYPRTGRSYEQYF.

This clonotype has more than one count but fewer than ten. V is TRBV29-1 and J is TRBJ1-1; 8 nucleotides agree with TRBD1. Trimming took 4 bases from V and 6 from J; bases not matched to a gene: 7. Per the germline V gene, CDR1 is SQVTM and CDR2 is ANQGSEA. The CDR3 runs to 13 residues. CDR3 bases: TGCAGCGTTGCGGGACAGGAGGGCGCTGAAGCTTTCTTT. This encodes CSVAGQEGAEAFF.

The V and J genes are TRBV5-1 and TRBJ1-3; no definite D call. Germline V gene lookup returns CDR1 SGHRS and CDR2 YFSETQ. V was shortened by 2 bases and J by 3 bases, with 12 bases between the two germline ends. This CDR3 is 15 amino acids long. The CDR3 region is CASSLGQNFGNTIYF. The CDR3 coding sequence is TGCGCCAGCAGCTTAGGCCAGAATTTTGGAAACACCATATATTTT. The variable domain in full, with the rest retrieved from reference TRBV5-1 and TRBJ1-3, is KAGVTQTPRYLIKTRGQQVTLSCSPISGHRSVSWYQQTPGQGLQFLFEYFSETQRNKGNFPGRFSGRQFSNSRSEMNVSTLELGDSALYLCASSLGQNFGNTIYFGEGSWLTVV.

The CDR3 nucleotides read TGCAGTGCGTCCTCGAACCGGGACAGGGGGTCTCATGAGCAGTTCTTC. This encodes CSASSNRDRGSHEQFF. This rearrangement joins TRBV20-1 to TRBJ2-1, with 11 positions matching TRBD1. The length of the CDR3 is 16 residues. With 6 bases clipped from V and 8 bases from J, the junction kept 15 bases outside the gene matches. Germline CDR1 reads DFQATT; CDR2 reads SNEGSKA (reference sequence).

This clonotype was counted only a few times. The chain is built from TRBV20-1 and TRBJ1-1; D gene unclear. The CDR3 has 15 amino acids. V gave up 6 bases and J gave up 1 base, with 18 bases separating them. Per the germline V gene, CDR1 is DFQATT and CDR2 is SNEGSKA (reference sequence). CDR3 amino acids: CSAVIPHRANTEAFF. Written as DNA, the CDR3 is TGCAGTGCGGTAATTCCTCACCGGGCGAACACTGAAGCTTTCTTT.

Only a few counts were recorded for this clonotype. This chain connects TRBV5-5 to TRBJ2-3; a possible D gene is TRBD2 (6 bases). Per germline, CDR1 SGHKS and CDR2 YYEKEE (reference sequence). The CDR3 covers 14 residues. The V and J ends lost 4 bases and 4 bases respectively, with 13 bases between them. The CDR3 region is CASSLEWGADTQYF. For the CDR3, the DNA is TGTGCCAGCAGCCTAGAGTGGGGGGCAGATACGCAGTATTTT. Drawing the rest from reference TRBV5-5 and TRBJ2-3, the complete variable domain is DAGVTQSPTHLIKTRGQQVTLRCSPISGHKSVSWYQQVLGQGPQFIFQYYEKEERGRGNFPDRFSARQFPNYSSELNVNALLLGDSALYLCASSLEWGADTQYFGPGTRLTVL.